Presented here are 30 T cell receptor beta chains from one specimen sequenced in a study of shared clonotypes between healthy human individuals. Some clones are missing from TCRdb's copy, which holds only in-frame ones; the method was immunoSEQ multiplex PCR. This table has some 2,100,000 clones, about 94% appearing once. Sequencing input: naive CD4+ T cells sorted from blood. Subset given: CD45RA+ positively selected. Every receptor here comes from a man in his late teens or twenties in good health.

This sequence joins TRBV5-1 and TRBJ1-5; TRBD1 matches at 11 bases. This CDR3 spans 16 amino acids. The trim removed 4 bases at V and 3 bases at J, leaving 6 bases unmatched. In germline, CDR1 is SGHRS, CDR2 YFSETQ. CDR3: CASSQDRGPLNQPQHF. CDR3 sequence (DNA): TGCGCCAGCAGCCAGGACAGGGGGCCTCTCAATCAGCCCCAGCATTTT.

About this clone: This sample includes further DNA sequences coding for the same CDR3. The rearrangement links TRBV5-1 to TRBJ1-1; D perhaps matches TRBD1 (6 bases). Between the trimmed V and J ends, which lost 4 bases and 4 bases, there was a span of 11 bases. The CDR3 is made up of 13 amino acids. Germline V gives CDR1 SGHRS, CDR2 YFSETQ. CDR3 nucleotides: TGCGCCAGCAGCCTACAGGGTTCCACTGAAGCTTTCTTT. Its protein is CASSLQGSTEAFF.

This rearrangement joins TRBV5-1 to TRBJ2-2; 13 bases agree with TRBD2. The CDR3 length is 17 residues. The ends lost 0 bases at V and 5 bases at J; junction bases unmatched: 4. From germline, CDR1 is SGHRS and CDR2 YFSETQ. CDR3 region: CASSLGLAGGTTGELFF. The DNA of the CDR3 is TGCGCCAGCAGCTTGGGACTAGCGGGGGGAACAACCGGGGAGCTGTTTTTT. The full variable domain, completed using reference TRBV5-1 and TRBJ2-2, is KAGVTQTPRYLIKTRGQQVTLSCSPISGHRSVSWYQQTPGQGLQFLFEYFSETQRNKGNFPGRFSGRQFSNSRSEMNVSTLELGDSALYLCASSLGLAGGTTGELFFGEGSRLTVL.

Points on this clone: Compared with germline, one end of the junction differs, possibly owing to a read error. The CDR3 DNA sequence: TGTGCCAGCAGTCAAGCGCCGGGACGGCTCTCTGGGGCCAACGTCCTGACTTTC. Its protein is CASSQAPGRLSGANVLTF. The rearrangement links TRBV6-1 to TRBJ2-6; D is tentatively TRBD1 or TRBD2 (5 bases each). The CDR3 sequence is 18 residues long. CDR1 and CDR2 from the germline V gene are MNHNS and SASEGT.

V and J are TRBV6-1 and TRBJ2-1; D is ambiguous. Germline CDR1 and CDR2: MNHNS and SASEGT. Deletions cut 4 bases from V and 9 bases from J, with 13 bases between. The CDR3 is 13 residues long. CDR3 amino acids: CASSGPLAIEQFF. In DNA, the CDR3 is TGTGCCAGCAGTGGCCCCTTGGCAATTGAGCAGTTCTTC.

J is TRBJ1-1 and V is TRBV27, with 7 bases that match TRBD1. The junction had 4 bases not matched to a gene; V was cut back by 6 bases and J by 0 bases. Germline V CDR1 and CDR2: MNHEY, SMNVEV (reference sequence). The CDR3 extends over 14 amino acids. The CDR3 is CASRPGQMNTEAFF. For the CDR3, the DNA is TGTGCCAGCAGGCCGGGACAGATGAACACTGAAGCTTTCTTT.

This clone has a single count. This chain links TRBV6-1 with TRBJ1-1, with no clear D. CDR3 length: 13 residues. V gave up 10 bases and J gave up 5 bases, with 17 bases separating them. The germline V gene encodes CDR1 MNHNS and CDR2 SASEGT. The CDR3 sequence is CATRGGENTEAFF. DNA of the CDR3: TGTGCCACCCGAGGCGGGGAGAATACTGAAGCTTTCTTT.

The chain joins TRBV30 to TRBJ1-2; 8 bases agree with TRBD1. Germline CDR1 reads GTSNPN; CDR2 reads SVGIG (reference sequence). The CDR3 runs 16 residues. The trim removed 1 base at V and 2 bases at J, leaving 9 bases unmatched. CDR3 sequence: CAWSADRVGLNYGYTF. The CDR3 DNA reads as TGTGCCTGGAGTGCGGACAGGGTTGGTCTAAACTATGGCTACACCTTC.

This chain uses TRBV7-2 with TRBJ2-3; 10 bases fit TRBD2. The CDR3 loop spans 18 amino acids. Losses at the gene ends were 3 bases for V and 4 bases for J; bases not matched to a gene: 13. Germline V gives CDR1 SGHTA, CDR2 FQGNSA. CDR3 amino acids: CASSFKRRAGGPADTQYF. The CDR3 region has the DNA TGTGCCAGCAGCTTTAAAAGGAGAGCGGGAGGGCCGGCAGATACGCAGTATTTT.

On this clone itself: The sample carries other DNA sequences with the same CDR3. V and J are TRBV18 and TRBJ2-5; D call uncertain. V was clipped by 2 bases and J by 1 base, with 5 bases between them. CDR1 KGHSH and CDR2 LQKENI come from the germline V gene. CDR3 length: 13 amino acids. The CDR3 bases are TGTGCCAGCTCACCAGGATCCCAAGAGACCCAGTACTTC. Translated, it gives CASSPGSQETQYF.

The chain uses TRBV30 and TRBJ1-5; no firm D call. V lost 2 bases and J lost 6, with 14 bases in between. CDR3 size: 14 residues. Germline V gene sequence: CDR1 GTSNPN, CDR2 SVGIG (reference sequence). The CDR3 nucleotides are TGTGCCTGGAGTTCCGGGTTTTTGGGTCAGCCCCAGCATTTT. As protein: CAWSSGFLGQPQHF.

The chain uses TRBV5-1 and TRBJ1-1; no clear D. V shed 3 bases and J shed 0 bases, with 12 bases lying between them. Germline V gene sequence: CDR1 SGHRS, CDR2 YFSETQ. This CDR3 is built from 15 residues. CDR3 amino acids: CASSSDWRMNTEAFF. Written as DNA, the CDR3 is TGCGCCAGCAGCTCCGACTGGAGGATGAACACTGAAGCTTTCTTT.

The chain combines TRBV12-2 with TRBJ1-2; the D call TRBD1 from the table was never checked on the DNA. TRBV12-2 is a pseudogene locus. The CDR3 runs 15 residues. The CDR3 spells CASRLDRERRYGYTF. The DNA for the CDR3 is TGTGCAAGTCGCTTAGACAGGGAGAGGCGTTATGGCTACACCTTC.

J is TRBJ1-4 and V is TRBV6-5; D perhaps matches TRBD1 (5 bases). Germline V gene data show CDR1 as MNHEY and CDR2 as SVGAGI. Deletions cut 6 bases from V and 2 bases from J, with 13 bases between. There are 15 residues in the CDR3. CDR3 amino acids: CASRPAGGTNEKLFF. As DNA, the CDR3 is TGTGCCAGCAGGCCCGCCGGGGGTACTAATGAAAAACTGTTTTTT.

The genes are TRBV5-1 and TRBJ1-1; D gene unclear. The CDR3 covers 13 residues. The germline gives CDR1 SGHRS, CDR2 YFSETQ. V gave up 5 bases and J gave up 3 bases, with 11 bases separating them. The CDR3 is CASRPDGYTEAFF. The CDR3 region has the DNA TGCGCCAGCAGACCGGACGGCTACACTGAAGCTTTCTTT.

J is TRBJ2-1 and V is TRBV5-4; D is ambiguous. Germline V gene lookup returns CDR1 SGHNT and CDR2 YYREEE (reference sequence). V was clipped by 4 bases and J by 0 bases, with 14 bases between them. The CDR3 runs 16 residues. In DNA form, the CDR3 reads TGTGCCAGCAGCCCACCCCCAGTGAGCTCCTACAATGAGCAGTTCTTC. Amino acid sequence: CASSPPPVSSYNEQFF.

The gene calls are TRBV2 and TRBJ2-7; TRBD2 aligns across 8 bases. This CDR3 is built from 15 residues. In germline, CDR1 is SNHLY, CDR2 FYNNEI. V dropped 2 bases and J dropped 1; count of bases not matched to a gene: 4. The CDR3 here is CASSEQLAVSYEQYF. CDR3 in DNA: TGTGCCAGCAGTGAACAACTAGCGGTATCCTACGAGCAGTACTTC.

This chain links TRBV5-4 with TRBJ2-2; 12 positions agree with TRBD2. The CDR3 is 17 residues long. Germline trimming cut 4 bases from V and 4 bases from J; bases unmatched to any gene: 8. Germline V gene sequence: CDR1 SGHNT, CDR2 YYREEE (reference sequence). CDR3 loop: CASSLGGTSGSTGELFF. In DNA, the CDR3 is TGTGCCAGCAGCCTAGGAGGGACTAGCGGGTCCACCGGGGAGCTGTTTTTT.

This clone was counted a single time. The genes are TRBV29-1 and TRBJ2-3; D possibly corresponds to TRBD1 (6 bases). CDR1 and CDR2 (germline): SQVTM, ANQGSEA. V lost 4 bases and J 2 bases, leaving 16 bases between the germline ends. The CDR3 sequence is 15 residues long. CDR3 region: CSVAAKGQYTDTQYF. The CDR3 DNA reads TGCAGCGTTGCTGCAAAGGGACAATACACAGATACGCAGTATTTT.

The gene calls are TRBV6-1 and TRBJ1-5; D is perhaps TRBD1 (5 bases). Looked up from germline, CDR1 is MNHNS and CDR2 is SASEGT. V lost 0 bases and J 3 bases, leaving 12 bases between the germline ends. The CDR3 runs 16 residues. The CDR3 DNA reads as TGTGCCAGCAGTGAAGCGGGAGACAGAAACAATCAGCCCCAGCATTTT. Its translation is CASSEAGDRNNQPQHF.

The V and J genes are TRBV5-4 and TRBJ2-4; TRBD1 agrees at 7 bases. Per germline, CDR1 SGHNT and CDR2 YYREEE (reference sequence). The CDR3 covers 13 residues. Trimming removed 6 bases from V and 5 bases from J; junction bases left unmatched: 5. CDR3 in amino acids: CASTDRVQNIQYF. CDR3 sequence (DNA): TGTGCCAGCACAGACAGGGTTCAAAACATTCAGTACTTC.

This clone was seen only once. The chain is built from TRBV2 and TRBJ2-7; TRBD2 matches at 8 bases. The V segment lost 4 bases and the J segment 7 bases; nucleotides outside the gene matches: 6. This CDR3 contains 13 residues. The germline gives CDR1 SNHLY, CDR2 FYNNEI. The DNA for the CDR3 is TGTGCCAGCAGTGCGCGCCCGGGAGGGGAGCAGTACTTC. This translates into CASSARPGGEQYF. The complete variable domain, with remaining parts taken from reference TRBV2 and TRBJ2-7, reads EPEVTQTPSHQVTQMGQEVILRCVPISNHLYFYWYRQILGQKVEFLVSFYNNEISEKSEIFDDQFSVERPDGSNFTLKIRSTKLEDSAMYFCASSARPGGEQYFGPGTRLTVT.

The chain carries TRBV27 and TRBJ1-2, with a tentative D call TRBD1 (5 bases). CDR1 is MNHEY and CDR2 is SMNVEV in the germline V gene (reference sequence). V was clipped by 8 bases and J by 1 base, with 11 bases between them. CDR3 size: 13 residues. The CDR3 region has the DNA TGTGCCAGCCAATCCCAGGGTAACTATGGCTACACCTTC. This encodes CASQSQGNYGYTF.

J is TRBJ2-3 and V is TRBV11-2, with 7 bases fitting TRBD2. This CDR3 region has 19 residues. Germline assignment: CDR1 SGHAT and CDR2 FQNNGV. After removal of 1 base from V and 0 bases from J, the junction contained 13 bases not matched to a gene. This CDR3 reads CASSLVPQLAHLSTDTQYF. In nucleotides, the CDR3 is TGTGCCAGCAGCTTAGTCCCCCAACTAGCGCACCTTAGCACAGATACGCAGTATTTT.

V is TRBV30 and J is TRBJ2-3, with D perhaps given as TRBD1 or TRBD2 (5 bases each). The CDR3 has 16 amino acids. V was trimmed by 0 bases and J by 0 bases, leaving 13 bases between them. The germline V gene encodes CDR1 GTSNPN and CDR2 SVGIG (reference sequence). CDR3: CAWSVSVGPSTDTQYF. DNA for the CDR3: TGTGCCTGGAGTGTATCTGTGGGACCAAGCACAGATACGCAGTATTTT. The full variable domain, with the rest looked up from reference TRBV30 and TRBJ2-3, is SQTIHQWPATLVQPVGSPLSLECTVEGTSNPNLYWYRQAAGRGLQLLFYSVGIGQISSEVPQNLSASRPQDRQFILSSKKLLLSDSGFYLCAWSVSVGPSTDTQYFGPGTRLTVL.

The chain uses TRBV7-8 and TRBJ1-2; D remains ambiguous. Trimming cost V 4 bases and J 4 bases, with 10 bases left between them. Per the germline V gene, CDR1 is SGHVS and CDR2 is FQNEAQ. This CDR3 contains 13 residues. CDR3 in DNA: TGTGCCAGCAGCTCCTCAGTGTCCTATGGCTACACCTTC. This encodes CASSSSVSYGYTF.

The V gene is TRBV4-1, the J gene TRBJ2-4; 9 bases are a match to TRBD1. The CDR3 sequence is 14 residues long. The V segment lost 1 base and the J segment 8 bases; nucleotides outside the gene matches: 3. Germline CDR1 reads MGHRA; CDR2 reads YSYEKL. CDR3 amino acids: CASSQAGQGDIQYF. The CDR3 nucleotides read TGCGCCAGCAGCCAAGCGGGACAGGGTGACATTCAGTACTTC.

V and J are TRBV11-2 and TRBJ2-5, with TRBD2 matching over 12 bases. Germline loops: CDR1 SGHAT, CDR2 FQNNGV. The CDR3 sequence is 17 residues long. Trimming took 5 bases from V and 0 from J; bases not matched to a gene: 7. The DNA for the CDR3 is TGTGCCAGCAGCCCCGGACTAGCGGGGTTGTACCAAGAGACCCAGTACTTC. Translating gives CASSPGLAGLYQETQYF.

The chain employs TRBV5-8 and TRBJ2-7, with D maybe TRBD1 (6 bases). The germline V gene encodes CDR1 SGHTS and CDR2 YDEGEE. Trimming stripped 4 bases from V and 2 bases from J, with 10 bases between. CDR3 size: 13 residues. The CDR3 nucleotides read TGTGCCAGCAGCCCGGGACAACCCTACGAGCAGTACTTC. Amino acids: CASSPGQPYEQYF.

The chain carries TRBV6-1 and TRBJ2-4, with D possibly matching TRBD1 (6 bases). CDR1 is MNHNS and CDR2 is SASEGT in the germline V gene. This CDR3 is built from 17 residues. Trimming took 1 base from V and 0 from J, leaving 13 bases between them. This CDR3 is CASSEVWTAQAKNIQYF. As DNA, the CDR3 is TGTGCCAGCAGTGAAGTATGGACAGCCCAAGCCAAAAACATTCAGTACTTC.